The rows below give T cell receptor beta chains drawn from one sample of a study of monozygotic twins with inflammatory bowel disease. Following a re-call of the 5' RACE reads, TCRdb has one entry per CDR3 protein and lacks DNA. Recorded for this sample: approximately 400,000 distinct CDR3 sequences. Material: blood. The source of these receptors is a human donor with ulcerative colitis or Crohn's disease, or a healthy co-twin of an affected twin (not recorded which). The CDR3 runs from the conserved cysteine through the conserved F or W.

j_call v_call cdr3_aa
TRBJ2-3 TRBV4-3 CASSQDLTGSTDTQYF
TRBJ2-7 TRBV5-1 CASSLGHGSYEQYF
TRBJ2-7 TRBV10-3 CAIKAESYEQYF
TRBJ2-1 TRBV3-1 CASSPKVGGEQFF
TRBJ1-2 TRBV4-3 CASSQEGMGRYGYTF
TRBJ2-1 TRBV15 CATSRDWSSYNEQFF
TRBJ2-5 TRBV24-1 CATSDPLGRETQYF
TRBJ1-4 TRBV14 CASSQRGKLFF
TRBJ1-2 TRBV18 CASSPGPEFRGDYGYTF
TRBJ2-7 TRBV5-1 CASSSSGTGLYEQYF
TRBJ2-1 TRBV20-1 CSARGWGGIPFF
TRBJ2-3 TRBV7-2 CASSSSGMSTDTQYF
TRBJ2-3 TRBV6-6 CASSSGVMGDTQYF
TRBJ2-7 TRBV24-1 CATSAGDGEQYF
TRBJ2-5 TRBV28 CASSSTSGRRETQYF
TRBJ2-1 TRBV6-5 CASSYGQSGGDEQFF
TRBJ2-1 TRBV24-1 CATSDPGLQNNEQFF
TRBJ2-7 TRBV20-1 CSARDATGIYEQYF
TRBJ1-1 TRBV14 CASSQGGLGVNTEAFF
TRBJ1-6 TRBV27 CASRTTGTNSPLHF
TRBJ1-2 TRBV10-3 CAIRSTLGTANLGYTF
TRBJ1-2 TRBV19 CASSTLQGVYGYTF
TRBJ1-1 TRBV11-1 CASRLRKNTEAFF
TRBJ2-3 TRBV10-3 CAITPALSRGTDTQYF
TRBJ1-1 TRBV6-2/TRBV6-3 CASSRPRDIYITEAFF
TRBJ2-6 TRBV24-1 CATSDRPTSGSGANVLTF
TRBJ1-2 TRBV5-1 CASSRGTYGYTF
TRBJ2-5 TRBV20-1 CSARNSGGETQYF
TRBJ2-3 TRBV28 CASSRQGASDTQYF
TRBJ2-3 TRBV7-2 CASGQGQGLGADTQYF
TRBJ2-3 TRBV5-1 CASSRIGGQRTDTQYF
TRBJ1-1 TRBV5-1 CASSYDLNTEAFF
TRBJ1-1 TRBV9 CASSGGTGLNTEAFF
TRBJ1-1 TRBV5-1 CASSIRQGGSFLQEAFF
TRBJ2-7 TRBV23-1 CASSQSHRVYGEQYF
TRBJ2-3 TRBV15 CATSFRGGDTDTQYF
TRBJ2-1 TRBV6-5 CASSYTLSGRSNEQFF
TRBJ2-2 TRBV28 CASSTGMDTGELFF
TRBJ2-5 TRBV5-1 CASSWYGGQETQYF
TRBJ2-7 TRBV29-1 CSVRNPTSGASYEQYF
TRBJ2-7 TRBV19 CASSMGTSGAYEQYF
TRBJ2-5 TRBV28 CASSFGLAGGQETQYF
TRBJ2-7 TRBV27 CASSFMSQTSYEQYF
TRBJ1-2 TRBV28 CASSSVFYGYTF
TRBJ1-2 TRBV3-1 CASSQGAHYGYTF
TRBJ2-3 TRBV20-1 CSARVLAGGPPDTQYF
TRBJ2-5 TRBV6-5 CASSYGAGRETQYF